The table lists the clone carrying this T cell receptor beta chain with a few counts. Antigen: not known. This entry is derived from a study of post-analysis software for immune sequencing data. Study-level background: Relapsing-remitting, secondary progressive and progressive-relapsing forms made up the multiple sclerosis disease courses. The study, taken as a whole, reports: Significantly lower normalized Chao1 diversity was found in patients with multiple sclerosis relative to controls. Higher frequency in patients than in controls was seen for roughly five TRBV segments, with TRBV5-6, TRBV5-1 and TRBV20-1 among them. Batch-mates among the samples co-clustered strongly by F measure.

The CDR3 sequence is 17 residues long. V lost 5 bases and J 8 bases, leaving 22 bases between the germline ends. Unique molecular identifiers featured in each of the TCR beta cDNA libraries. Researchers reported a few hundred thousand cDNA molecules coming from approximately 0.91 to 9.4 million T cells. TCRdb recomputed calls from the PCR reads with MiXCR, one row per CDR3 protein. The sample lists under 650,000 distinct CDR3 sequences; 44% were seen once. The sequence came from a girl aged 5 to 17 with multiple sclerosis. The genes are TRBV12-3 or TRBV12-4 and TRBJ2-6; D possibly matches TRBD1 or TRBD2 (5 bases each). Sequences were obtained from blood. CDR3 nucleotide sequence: TGTGCCAGCAGTCCTCACTCCCGGGACCGCATGACCAACGTCCTGACTTTC. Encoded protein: CASSPHSRDRMTNVLTF.